This T cell receptor beta chain was identified during a study of shared clonotypes between healthy human individuals. Study as a whole: The cohort comprised a couple of women and a few men. Their ages spanned 18 to 49 years. Broader study findings: Sampling covered blood only; tissue repertoires likely differ.

CDR3 length: 16 amino acids. Looked up from germline, CDR1 is LNHNV and CDR2 is YYDKDF (reference sequence). Sequencing used immunoSEQ multiplex PCR; TCRdb keeps in-frame clones, though not all of them. This sample yields fewer than 600,000 clones, of which approximately 77% are seen a single time; about 12% belongs to the top ten. About this clone: The target antigen is unknown. This likely came from a read error, as a far larger clone is one base away.

This TCR was recovered from a woman aged 35 to 49 in good health. Some clones in this sample may be carry-over from other donors' samples. The sample taken for sequencing was PBMCs. V and J are TRBV15 and TRBJ2-5, with D possibly being TRBD2 (6 bases). The CDR3 nucleotides are TGTGCCACCAGCAGAGGTCGTTATACGGGAGTAGAGCCCCAGTACTTC. Its translation is CATSRGRYTGVEPQYF.